These T cell receptor beta chains were read from a single sample in a study of blood T cell repertoires in COVID-19. Using immunoSEQ multiplex PCR, the repertoire was profiled, and TCRdb retains in-frame clones only, with some absent. The data contain tens of thousands of clones, roughly 80% of them singletons. The sample taken for sequencing was peripheral blood. The receptors were sampled from a human donor in a cohort sampled during active COVID-19. CDR3s leave out the opening cysteine and the closing phenylalanine or tryptophan. A D gene is named only where the DNA matches it firmly.

cdr3_aa | j_call | v_call | d_call
ASSQVGADYGYT | TRBJ1-2 | TRBV4-1 | .
ASSPPPRGYT | TRBJ1-2 | TRBV28 | .
ASSLLGRGRTDTQY | TRBJ2-3 | TRBV5-8 | .
ASNLRGGDTGELF | TRBJ2-2 | TRBV7-2 | TRBD2
ASSTRAGAYNEQF | TRBJ2-1 | TRBV7-2 | TRBD2
ASSVPGTATNQPQH | TRBJ1-5 | TRBV10-1 | TRBD1
ASSRTGTQETQY | TRBJ2-5 | TRBV28 | TRBD1
ASSIDRGHLQPQH | TRBJ1-5 | TRBV2 | TRBD1
ASSSTGSSGANVLT | TRBJ2-6 | TRBV19 | .
ASSSTYEQY | TRBJ2-7 | TRBV7-2 | .
ASSSNNEQF | TRBJ2-1 | TRBV28 | .
ASTVGEAGVVNEQF | TRBJ2-1 | TRBV5-1 | .
ASSRKITLAGGTYNEQF | TRBJ2-1 | TRBV27 | TRBD2
ASSLAQGLGGELF | TRBJ2-2 | TRBV7-2 | .
ASSRNRETSPLH | TRBJ1-6 | TRBV6-2/TRBV6-3 | .
ASSKTGLDTDTQY | TRBJ2-3 | TRBV5-8 | TRBD1
ASSAQETQY | TRBJ2-5 | TRBV7-8 | .
ASSQGQGDGNTIY | TRBJ1-3 | TRBV5-4 | TRBD1
ASSLGLFNEQF | TRBJ2-1 | TRBV11-2 | .
ASSRQGNTEAF | TRBJ1-1 | TRBV19 | TRBD1
ASSLMKGTEAF | TRBJ1-1 | TRBV12-3/TRBV12-4 | .
ASSSWDFGYT | TRBJ1-2 | TRBV11-2 | .
ATREGSSGNTIY | TRBJ1-3 | TRBV28 | .
ASSLVLAGGLWQF | TRBJ2-1 | TRBV7-9 | TRBD2
ASRIDRGQSPLH | TRBJ1-6 | TRBV7-2 | TRBD1
ASSPTWGSGPEGYT | TRBJ1-2 | TRBV3-1/TRBV3-2 | .
ASKGQSGTEAF | TRBJ1-1 | TRBV19 | .
ASRLEQGARSGANVLT | TRBJ2-6 | TRBV27 | TRBD1
ASQGSGGEQY | TRBJ2-7 | TRBV6-5 | TRBD2
ASSFLEGGYT | TRBJ1-2 | TRBV7-2 | .
ASSFDGTGGRETQY | TRBJ2-5 | TRBV5-1 | TRBD1
ASSLDQAGELF | TRBJ2-2 | TRBV11-3 | .
ASSEQGVGETQY | TRBJ2-5 | TRBV11-3 | .
ASSVQGASGNTIY | TRBJ1-3 | TRBV9 | TRBD1
ASSLGASVLTDTQY | TRBJ2-3 | TRBV5-1 | .
ASSRGTDTQY | TRBJ2-3 | TRBV11-2 | .
ASSLTLAYNEQF | TRBJ2-1 | TRBV28 | .
ASSSGLRSGELF | TRBJ2-2 | TRBV7-9 | .
ASSQDGTTFYEQY | TRBJ2-7 | TRBV4-3 | TRBD2
ASSDTDNSPLH | TRBJ1-6 | TRBV6-4 | .
ASSRGGQSSYEQY | TRBJ2-7 | TRBV19 | .
AIREREVSTDTQY | TRBJ2-3 | TRBV10-3 | TRBD2
ASSVRGDGYEQY | TRBJ2-7 | TRBV19 | .
ASSSTGSIPEAF | TRBJ1-1 | TRBV27 | TRBD1
ATRADREDTGELF | TRBJ2-2 | TRBV15 | .
ASRPARDQPQH | TRBJ1-5 | TRBV11-1 | .
ASSLGRARTDTQY | TRBJ2-3 | TRBV5-1 | .
ASSLDLAGLQETQY | TRBJ2-5 | TRBV11-2 | TRBD2
ATKDGDGAEAF | TRBJ1-1 | TRBV24-1 | .